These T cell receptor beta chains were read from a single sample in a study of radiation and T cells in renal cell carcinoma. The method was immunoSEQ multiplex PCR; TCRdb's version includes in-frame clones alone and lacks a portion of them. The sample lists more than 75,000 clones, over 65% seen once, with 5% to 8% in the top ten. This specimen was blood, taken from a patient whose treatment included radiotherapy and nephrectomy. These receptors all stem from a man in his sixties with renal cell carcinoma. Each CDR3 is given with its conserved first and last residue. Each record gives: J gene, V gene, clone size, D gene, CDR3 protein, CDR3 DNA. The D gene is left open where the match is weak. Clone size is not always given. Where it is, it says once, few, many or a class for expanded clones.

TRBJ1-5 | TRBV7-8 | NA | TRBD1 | CASSFQGGSNQPQHF | TGTGCCAGCAGCTTCCAGGGGGGAAGCAATCAGCCCCAGCATTTT
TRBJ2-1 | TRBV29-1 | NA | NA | CSVVLAGYNEQFF | TGCAGCGTTGTCCTTGCGGGGTACAATGAGCAGTTCTTC
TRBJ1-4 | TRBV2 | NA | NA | CASTGTFTNEKLFF | TGTGCCAGCACTGGGACGTTTACTAATGAAAAACTGTTTTTT
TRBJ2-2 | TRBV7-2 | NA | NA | CASSSTDTGELFF | TGTGCCAGCAGCTCCACTGATACCGGGGAGCTGTTTTTT
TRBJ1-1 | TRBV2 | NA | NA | CASSDRNMNTEAFF | TGTGCCAGCAGCGACAGGAATATGAACACTGAAGCTTTCTTT
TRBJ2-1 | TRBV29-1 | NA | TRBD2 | CSVAGGEKNEQFF | TGCAGCGTTGCGGGGGGGGAAAAAAATGAGCAGTTCTTC
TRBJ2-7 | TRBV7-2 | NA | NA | CASSLFIGGPREQYF | TGTGCCAGCAGCCTCTTCATCGGAGGGCCAAGGGAGCAGTACTTC
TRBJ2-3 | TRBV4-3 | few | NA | CASSQGSRSTDTQYF | TGCGCCAGCAGCCAAGGTTCGCGAAGCACAGATACGCAGTATTTT
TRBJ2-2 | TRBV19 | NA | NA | CASNVGQTTGELFF | TGTGCCTCTAATGTAGGGCAGACGACCGGGGAGCTGTTTTTT
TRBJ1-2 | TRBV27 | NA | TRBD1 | CASTGGRDRVYGYTF | TGTGCCAGCACCGGCGGCCGGGACAGGGTATATGGCTACACCTTC
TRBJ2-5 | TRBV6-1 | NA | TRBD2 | CASTPGLAPSTQYF | TGTGCCAGCACACCGGGACTAGCGCCGTCGACCCAGTACTTC
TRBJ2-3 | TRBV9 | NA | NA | CASSVGGAGSTDTQYF | TGTGCCAGCAGCGTAGGGGGCGCCGGGTCCACAGATACGCAGTATTTT
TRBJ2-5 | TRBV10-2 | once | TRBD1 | CASRTGAQETQYF | TGCGCCAGCAGGACAGGGGCCCAAGAGACCCAGTACTTC
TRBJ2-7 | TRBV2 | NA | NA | CASTASGSSYEQYF | TGTGCCAGCACGGCCTCGGGGTCTTCCTACGAGCAGTACTTC
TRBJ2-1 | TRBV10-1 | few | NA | CASSESSWGEQFF | TGCGCCAGCAGTGAGTCAAGCTGGGGTGAGCAGTTCTTC
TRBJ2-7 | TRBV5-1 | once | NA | CASSLASYEQYF | TGCGCCAGCAGCTTGGCCAGCTACGAGCAGTACTTC
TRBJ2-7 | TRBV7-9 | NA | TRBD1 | CASSSQGASEQYF | TGTGCCAGCAGCTCACAGGGGGCGAGCGAGCAGTACTTC
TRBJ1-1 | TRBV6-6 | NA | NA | CASSYGGGTEAFF | TGTGCCAGCAGTTACGGAGGGGGGACTGAAGCTTTCTTT
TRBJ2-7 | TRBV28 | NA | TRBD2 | CASGLVSPYEQYF | TGTGCCAGCGGACTAGTTTCGCCCTACGAGCAGTACTTC
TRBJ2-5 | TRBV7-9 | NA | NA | CASSFSTSQETQYF | TGTGCCAGCAGCTTTTCGACTAGTCAAGAGACCCAGTACTTC
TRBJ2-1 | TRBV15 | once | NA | CATSPETDYNEQFF | TGTGCCACCAGCCCCGAAACCGACTACAATGAGCAGTTCTTC
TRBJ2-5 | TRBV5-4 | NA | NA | CASSHGQTYQETQYF | TGTGCCAGCAGCCACGGACAGACTTACCAAGAGACCCAGTACTTC
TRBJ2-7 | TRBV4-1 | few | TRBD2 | CASSHLAGGTPYEQYF | TGCGCCAGCAGCCATCTAGCGGGAGGAACCCCCTACGAGCAGTACTTC
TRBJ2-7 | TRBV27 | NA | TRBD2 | CASSRGLAGNYEQYF | TGTGCCAGCAGTCGGGGACTAGCGGGAAATTACGAGCAGTACTTC
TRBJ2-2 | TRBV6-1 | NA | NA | CASSEFGGGNTGELFF | TGTGCCAGCAGTGAATTTGGGGGAGGGAACACCGGGGAGCTGTTTTTT
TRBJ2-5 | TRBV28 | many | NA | CASSSGLRETQYF | TGTGCCAGCAGTTCAGGTTTAAGGGAGACCCAGTACTTC
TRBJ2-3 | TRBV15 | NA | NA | CATNNPGADTQYF | TGTGCCACCAACAACCCGGGAGCAGATACGCAGTATTTT
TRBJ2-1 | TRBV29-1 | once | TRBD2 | CSVLAGGYNEQFF | TGCAGCGTTCTAGCGGGGGGCTACAATGAGCAGTTCTTC
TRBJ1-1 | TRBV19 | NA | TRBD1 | CASLAPGQEDTEAFF | TGTGCCAGTTTGGCACCGGGACAGGAGGACACTGAAGCTTTCTTT